This paragraph covers one T cell receptor beta chain sequence. Profiling relied on immunoSEQ multiplex PCR, and the TCRdb table lists in-frame clones only, not all of them. This table has more than 200,000 clones, around 90% appearing once. Participants' own reports of clinical history determined their cohort assignment. This sample is drawn from a study of blood T cell repertoires in COVID-19. Study-wide background: T cells, B-cell-depleted T cells, or PBMCs provided the cDNA or gDNA that served as material.

Deletions cut 2 bases from V and 6 bases from J, with 14 bases between. Germline lookup yields CDR1 MDHEN and CDR2 SYDVKM. The CDR3 has 15 amino acids. Sequenced material: PBMCs or T cells enriched from blood (not recorded which). The rearrangement joins TRBV28 to TRBJ1-5, with a weak D call TRBD1 (6 bases). The clonotype was recovered from a woman in her 30s who had been exposed to COVID-19. The CDR3 spells CASSLVTGGGQPQHF. CDR3 nucleotides: TGTGCCAGCAGTTTAGTGACTGGGGGCGGTCAGCCCCAGCATTTT.